This T cell receptor beta chain appears in the sequencing data of a study of cytomegalovirus exposure and HLA in healthy donors (dated by TCRdb to about 2017). At the level of the whole study: According to a later analysis, the approximately 120 validation repertoires were produced on the same platform as the approximately 600 repertoires of the first cohort. High-throughput TCR immunosequencing, statistical association of individual TCRs with disease status, and machine learning were combined to predict cytomegalovirus infection status. A separate validation cohort of 90 to 150 different subjects was used in addition to the roughly 720-subject first cohort. The study aimed to test whether cataloging public T cell receptors could reveal signatures of past pathogen exposure.

According to the germline V gene, CDR1 reads SGHVS and CDR2 reads FNYEAQ. The V and J ends are trimmed by 3 bases and 6 bases, leaving 15 bases between them. The CDR3 runs 14 amino acids, cysteine and phenylalanine included. Just CDR3 DNA is preserved here, 42 bases in frame from base 1. Donors formed part of the validation cohort, which comprised over a hundred subjects and was distinct from the first cohort of several hundred subjects. To note about this clone: The antigen it recognizes is unknown. Within one base of it there is no much larger clone, and no base qualities were kept.

The library relied on the immunoSEQ multiplex PCR assay. As for the authors' bioinformatics: A statistical classification framework was developed to diagnose cytomegalovirus status using the catalog of TCR beta chain sequences. TCRdb took over this immuneACCESS table, retaining in-frame rearrangements with V and J assigned. Such tables are incomplete; in checked studies, under half of the missing clones stem from an unresolved V gene, and the remainder is unexplained. V and J calls and clone size are copied from that table; D and trimming were computed from the DNA. The sample table contains under 200,000 clones; only one count was recorded for around 92% of them. Jointly, the top ten make up about 9.3% of the sample. Study-wide conclusions, independent of this receptor: Subsequent analysis determined that TCRs grouped into clusters in the first cohort also showed a tendency toward co-occurrence across the roughly 130 validation repertoires, and approximately 93% of cluster scores exceeded 0. According to the authors, the approach could potentially be generalized to other disease states and immunological phenotypes. In both the original and validation cohorts, the classifier was reported to diagnose cytomegalovirus status with high specificity and sensitivity. The validation cohort had no HLA typing available for a later analysis, so co-occurrence within that cohort was assessed over all 130 or so repertoires. In vitro tests confirmed that a few of the cytomegalovirus-associated TCR beta chains recognize cytomegalovirus antigens. While some public TCRs were present in many individuals, most TCR sequences turned up only very rarely across donors. The study gave a list of some 150 TCR beta chains associated with cytomegalovirus.

This receptor was identified in a woman in her late teens or twenties in good health and CMV-seropositive. The specimen sequenced was PBMCs. The sequence links TRBV7-6 to TRBJ2-7; perhaps TRBD1 is the D gene, with 6 bases matching. The CDR3 here reads CASSFGAGVVEQYF. The sequence in DNA is TGTGCCAGCAGCTTTGGGGCAGGGGTCGTCGAGCAGTACTTC. The variable domain in full, with residues beyond the CDR3 obtained from the reference TRBV7-6 and TRBJ2-7 genes, is GAGVSQSPRYKVTKRGQDVALRCDPISGHVSLYWYRQALGQGPEFLTYFNYEAQQDKSGLPNDRFSAERPEGSISTLTIQRTEQRDSAMYRCASSFGAGVVEQYFGPGTRLTVT.